Sequencing of this T cell receptor beta chain was carried out in a study of technical replicates of blood from a handful of donors (dated by TCRdb to the late 2010s). The method was the immunoSEQ multiplex PCR assay. In its TCRdb copy, this immuneACCESS table keeps in-frame sequences only and misses some clones. Where compared with another copy, unresolved V genes explain less than half of these, and the others have no known cause. This sample lists approximately 49,000 clones; about 93% were detected once. The top ten clones comprise 3% to 4% of the sample. The CDR3 spans 15 residues, from the cysteine through the phenylalanine. The kept DNA is CDR3 alone, 45 bases in frame from the first base. For this chain, trimming is 4 bases at the V end and 3 bases at the J end, and the number of junction bases without a gene match is 4. CDR1 and CDR2, per the germline V gene, are SGHDT and YYEEEE. Worth noting for this clone: Its antigen is still unknown. Base quality data are lacking; no much larger clone is found one base away.

The sequence is built from TRBV5-6 and TRBJ2-3, with 11 junctional bases fitting TRBD1. Sequenced input: PBMCs. The receptor comes from a human donor in good health. Some clones in this sample may be carry-over from other donors' samples. CDR3 region: CASSKDRGQTDTQYF. In nucleotides, the sequence is TGTGCCAGCAGCAAGGACAGGGGGCAGACAGATACGCAGTATTTT.